This passage covers 25 T cell receptor beta chains from one sample sequenced in a study of blood T cell repertoires in COVID-19. Some clones are missing from TCRdb's copy, which holds only in-frame ones; the method was immunoSEQ multiplex PCR. Of over 200,000 clones detected, 85% appear once; the ten largest clones hold around 19%. The sample taken for sequencing was PBMCs or T cells enriched from blood (not recorded which). All receptors derive from a man in his forties who had recovered from COVID-19.

The chain is built from TRBV28 and TRBJ2-7, with D perhaps TRBD1 (6 bases). V lost 0 bases and J 4 bases, leaving 10 bases between the germline ends. CDR1 and CDR2 (germline): MDHEN, SYDVKM. There are 14 residues in the CDR3. The CDR3 DNA reads TGTGCCAGCAGTTTATGGCCAGGGGATTACGAGCAGTACTTC. Residues: CASSLWPGDYEQYF.

The genes are TRBV5-1 and TRBJ1-4; 8 bases map to TRBD1. The V and J ends lost 0 bases and 8 bases, in that order; junction bases with no gene match: 3. The CDR3 has 14 residues. The germline CDR1 and CDR2 sequences are SGHRS and YFSETQ. As DNA, the CDR3 is TGCGCCAGCAGCTTGGGACAGGGGAGAGAAAAACTGTTTTTT. This gives the protein CASSLGQGREKLFF.

The rearrangement uses TRBV25-1 and TRBJ1-5; D uncertain. The germline gives CDR1 MGHDK, CDR2 SYGVNS. Trimming took 3 bases from V and 6 from J, leaving 6 bases between them. The CDR3 covers 12 residues. This CDR3 is CASSDGSQPQHF. The CDR3 DNA is TGTGCCAGCAGTGATGGGAGTCAGCCCCAGCATTTT.

The chain is built from TRBV6-1 and TRBJ1-2; maybe TRBD1 (5 bases). Trimming took off 2 bases at V and 4 bases at J, with 8 bases between the two ends. Germline V gene data show CDR1 as MNHNS and CDR2 as SASEGT. This CDR3 is 13 amino acids long. CDR3 nucleotides: TGTGCCAGCAGTGAAAGCGGGACCTATGGCTACACCTTC. It codes for CASSESGTYGYTF.

The rearrangement links TRBV5-6 to TRBJ2-7; TRBD2 agrees at 10 bases. Unmatched junction bases numbered 4, after V lost 2 bases and J lost 5 bases. The CDR3 has 14 amino acids. Germline V gives CDR1 SGHDT, CDR2 YYEEEE. CDR3 loop: CASSFRAGGHEQYF. The CDR3 DNA sequence: TGTGCCAGCAGCTTCCGAGCGGGAGGGCACGAGCAGTACTTC.

The rearrangement joins TRBV28 to TRBJ2-7, with D perhaps TRBD2 (5 bases). CDR1 MDHEN and CDR2 SYDVKM come from the germline V gene. The V end was cut by 6 bases, the J end by 4 bases, with 10 bases between. This CDR3 region has 12 residues. CDR3 residues: CASREREYEQYF. CDR3 in DNA: TGTGCCAGCAGGGAGAGGGAGTACGAGCAGTACTTC.

This sequence joins TRBV19 and TRBJ2-7; 14 bases line up with TRBD2. J was trimmed by 7 bases and V by 7 bases; bases with no gene match: 15. CDR3 size: 17 residues. Germline CDR1 LNHDA, CDR2 SQIVND (reference sequence). Here the CDR3 DNA reads TGTGCCAGTACCCCAAGGGATCCGGGACTAGCGGGAGTAGAGCAGTACTTC. As protein: CASTPRDPGLAGVEQYF. Combining the CDR3 with reference TRBV19 and TRBJ2-7 gives the whole variable domain DGGITQSPKYLFRKEGQNVTLSCEQNLNHDAMYWYRQDPGQGLRLIYYSQIVNDFQKGDIAEGYSVSREKKESFPLTVTSAQKNPTAFYLCASTPRDPGLAGVEQYFGPGTRLTVT.

The chain combines TRBV12-3 or TRBV12-4 with TRBJ2-7; no firm D call. Trimming pared 3 bases from V and 6 bases from J, leaving 12 bases between. This CDR3 contains 13 residues. The CDR3 DNA reads TGTGCCAGCAGTTTTCCGGGTGTTGGCGAGCAGTACTTC. Protein: CASSFPGVGEQYF.

This chain links TRBV19 with TRBJ1-5; a possible D gene is TRBD1 (6 bases). The CDR3 is 13 amino acids. V was shortened by 5 bases and J by 6 bases, with 11 bases between the two germline ends. Germline V gene lookup returns CDR1 LNHDA and CDR2 SQIVND (reference sequence). CDR3 DNA sequence: TGTGCCAGTAGTCCACAGGGTGGTCAGCCCCAGCATTTT. Encoded protein: CASSPQGGQPQHF.

V and J are TRBV30 and TRBJ2-1; D not certain. The V and J ends lost 1 base and 4 bases respectively, with 11 bases between them. Germline assignment: CDR1 GTSNPN and CDR2 SVGIG (reference sequence). The CDR3 runs to 14 residues. The CDR3 nucleotides read TGTGCCTGGAGTGGGGCCATCCTTTACAATGAGCAGTTCTTC. Protein product: CAWSGAILYNEQFF.

The genes are TRBV7-6 and TRBJ2-1; TRBD2 agrees at 7 bases. This CDR3 spans 17 amino acids. After removal of 5 bases from V and 0 bases from J, the junction contained 10 bases not matched to a gene. CDR1 is SGHVS, CDR2 FNYEAQ, per germline. The CDR3 bases are TGTGCCAGCAGCCCCCTTGCTAGCGGACGCTCCTACAATGAGCAGTTCTTC. Translation: CASSPLASGRSYNEQFF.

About this clone itself: The identical CDR3 is also encoded by other nucleotide sequences in the sample. The rearrangement uses TRBV4-1 and TRBJ1-5, with 7 bases identical to TRBD1. CDR3 length equals 17 residues. The germline CDR1 and CDR2 sequences are MGHRA and YSYEKL. V was pared by 2 bases and J by 0 bases, with 7 bases of the junction left unmatched. This chain's CDR3 is CASSQTGTAYSNQPQHF. The CDR3 DNA reads as TGCGCCAGCAGCCAAACCGGGACAGCTTATAGCAATCAGCCCCAGCATTTT.

V gene TRBV25-1 combines with J gene TRBJ2-3; D is undetermined. Trimming took 3 bases from V and 0 from J, leaving 7 bases between them. The CDR3 is 14 residues long. CDR1 is MGHDK, CDR2 SYGVNS, per germline. The CDR3 nucleotides read TGTGCCAGCAGTGAGCAGGTTAGCACAGATACGCAGTATTTT. This sequence encodes CASSEQVSTDTQYF.

The rearrangement links TRBV15 to TRBJ1-4, with TRBD1 matching 8 bases. The trim removed 1 base at V and 8 bases at J, leaving 9 bases unmatched. The germline V gene encodes CDR1 LNHNV and CDR2 YYDKDF (reference sequence). The length of the CDR3 is 16 residues. This chain's CDR3 is CATSRGPGTGQEKLFF. CDR3 nucleotides: TGTGCCACCAGCAGAGGGCCCGGGACAGGTCAGGAAAAACTGTTTTTT.

The chain joins TRBV6-1 to TRBJ2-7, with TRBD2 matching over 7 bases. After removal of 2 bases from V and 7 bases from J, the junction contained 8 bases not matched to a gene. This CDR3 has 14 amino acids. Germline assignment: CDR1 MNHNS and CDR2 SASEGT. The CDR3 bases are TGTGCCAGCAGTGAAACGGGAGGTTTAAGGGAGCAGTACTTC. Translating gives CASSETGGLREQYF.

The gene calls are TRBV6-4 and TRBJ1-2; 8 bases align to TRBD1. The length of the CDR3 is 14 residues. Germline CDR1 MRHNA, CDR2 SNTAGT. V was pared by 6 bases and J by 4 bases, with 7 bases of the junction left unmatched. DNA of the CDR3: TGTGCCAGCAGCCCAGGGGGCGCGACCTATGGCTACACCTTC. Amino acids: CASSPGGATYGYTF.

The chain links TRBV27 to TRBJ1-6; D unresolved. Trimming left V 3 bases short and J 4 bases short, with 7 bases between. CDR3 length: 14 residues. Germline lookup yields CDR1 MNHEY and CDR2 SMNVEV (reference sequence). CDR3 nucleotides: TGTGCCAGCAGTTTTGCAGGTTATAATTCACCCCTCCACTTT. Translated: CASSFAGYNSPLHF.

Only one count was recorded for this clone. The chain couples TRBV7-2 to TRBJ1-2, with unresolved D. The CDR3 spans 13 residues. V was shortened by 5 bases and J by 4 bases, with 11 bases between the two germline ends. Germline lookup yields CDR1 SGHTA and CDR2 FQGNSA. The CDR3 loop is CASSRDTLYGYTF. CDR3 nucleotide sequence: TGTGCCAGCAGCAGAGACACTCTCTATGGCTACACCTTC.

This clone was seen a single time. This chain joins TRBV28 and TRBJ2-3, with 10 bases fitting TRBD1. The CDR3 has 16 amino acids. V shed 6 bases, J shed 2 bases, and the junction held 8 bases outside the gene matches. Germline CDR1 and CDR2: MDHEN and SYDVKM. In nucleotides, the CDR3 is TGTGCCAGCAGCCCACTCGGGACAGGGGACACAGATACGCAGTATTTT. Translation gives CASSPLGTGDTDTQYF.

The gene calls are TRBV7-9 and TRBJ1-3; no reliable D call. The CDR3 length is 16 residues. The germline gives CDR1 SEHNR, CDR2 FQNEAQ (reference sequence). The V and J ends lost 0 bases and 0 bases respectively, with 9 bases between them. As DNA, the CDR3 is TGTGCCAGCAGCTTAGCGGGCCCTCGCTCTGGAAACACCATATATTTT. Translated, it gives CASSLAGPRSGNTIYF.

The CDR3 DNA sequence: TGTGCCAGCAGTGATTCCGGACAGGGATCCTACGAGCAGTACTTC. It yields the protein CASSDSGQGSYEQYF. This rearrangement joins TRBV2 to TRBJ2-7, with TRBD1 identical over 8 bases. From germline, CDR1 is SNHLY and CDR2 FYNNEI. Germline trimming cut 3 bases from V and 1 base from J; bases unmatched to any gene: 5. This CDR3 contains 15 residues. The full variable domain, completed using reference TRBV2 and TRBJ2-7, is EPEVTQTPSHQVTQMGQEVILRCVPISNHLYFYWYRQILGQKVEFLVSFYNNEISEKSEIFDDQFSVERPDGSNFTLKIRSTKLEDSAMYFCASSDSGQGSYEQYFGPGTRLTVT.

The chain couples TRBV25-1 to TRBJ2-7; possible D gene TRBD2, 6 bases. Germline V gene lookup returns CDR1 MGHDK and CDR2 SYGVNS. This CDR3 contains 15 residues. V dropped 3 bases and J dropped 0 bases, with 12 bases sitting between them. CDR3 in DNA: TGTGCCAGCAGTGACACCCCGGGACTCTCCTACGAGCAGTACTTC. Translating gives CASSDTPGLSYEQYF.

CDR3 protein: CASTTMGGEQFF. CDR3 DNA sequence: TGTGCCAGCACCACCATGGGGGGGGAGCAGTTCTTC. This sequence joins TRBV2 and TRBJ2-1; TRBD2 aligns across 7 bases. Germline V gives CDR1 SNHLY, CDR2 FYNNEI. Trimming took 7 bases from V and 10 from J; bases not matched to a gene: 7. There are 12 residues in the CDR3.

This clone was seen once. The CDR3 sequence is CASSLGQVYEQYF. CDR3 DNA sequence: TGTGCCAGCAGCTTGGGACAGGTTTACGAGCAGTACTTC. The chain recombines TRBV5-6 with TRBJ2-7, with D tentatively TRBD1 (6 bases). The CDR3 spans 13 residues. Germline CDR1 and CDR2: SGHDT and YYEEEE. Trimming took 0 bases from V and 4 from J, leaving 8 bases between them.

The chain uses TRBV5-6 and TRBJ2-7, with 9 bases aligning to TRBD1. The CDR3 covers 12 residues. The V gene end was trimmed by 3 bases and the J gene end by 5 bases; junction bases not matched to a gene: 0. In germline, CDR1 is SGHDT, CDR2 YYEEEE. The DNA of the CDR3 is TGTGCCAGCAGCTGGACAGGGGACGAGCAGTACTTC. As protein: CASSWTGDEQYF.